This TCR beta chain derives from a study of shared clonotypes between healthy human individuals. At the level of the study: There were three CD4 naive, three CD4 memory, two CD8 naive and one CD8 memory plates per donor. Study-wide results and limits: Sequencing depth was a factor that was expected to affect clonotype sharing among donors.

Everyone who donated was a Caucasian adult who lived in Nashville, Tennessee. Into CD45RA+ naive and CD45RA-negative memory subsets, the CD4+ cells were split. Method: immunoSEQ multiplex PCR; TCRdb's copy keeps in-frame clones and lacks some. The sample gives some 2.1 million clones, 85% to 95% of which show up once; approximately 0.13% is in the top ten. For this clone: Its specificity is unknown.

The sequencing sample was made of naive CD4+ T cells sorted from blood. Subset of the sample: CD45RA+ positively selected. The clonotype was recovered from a young man in good health.

CDR3 region: CATGRDKYNEQFF. The CDR3 DNA reads TGTGCCACGGGTCGGGACAAGTACAATGAGCAGTTCTTC. The chain couples TRBV6-5 to TRBJ2-1; D is perhaps TRBD1 (6 bases). Germline CDR1 MNHEY, CDR2 SVGAGI. The CDR3 consists of 13 residues. Trimming removed 10 bases from V and 4 bases from J, with 14 bases in between.